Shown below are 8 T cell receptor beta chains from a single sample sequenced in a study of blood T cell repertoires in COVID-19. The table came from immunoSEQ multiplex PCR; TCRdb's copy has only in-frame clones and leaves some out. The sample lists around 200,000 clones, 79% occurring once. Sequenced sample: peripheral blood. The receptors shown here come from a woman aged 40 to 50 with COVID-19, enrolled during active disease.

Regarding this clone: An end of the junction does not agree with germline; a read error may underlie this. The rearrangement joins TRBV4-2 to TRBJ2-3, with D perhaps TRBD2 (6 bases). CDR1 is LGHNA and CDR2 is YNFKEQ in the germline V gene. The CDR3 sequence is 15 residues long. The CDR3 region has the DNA TGTGCCAGCAGCCAAGATTTCACTAGCAGAGATACGCAGTATTTT. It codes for CASSQDFTSRDTQYF.

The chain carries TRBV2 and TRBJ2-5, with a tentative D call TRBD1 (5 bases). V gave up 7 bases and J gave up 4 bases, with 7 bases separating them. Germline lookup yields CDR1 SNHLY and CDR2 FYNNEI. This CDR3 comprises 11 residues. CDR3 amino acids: CASKTVETQYF. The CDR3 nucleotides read TGTGCCAGCAAGACAGTAGAGACCCAGTACTTC. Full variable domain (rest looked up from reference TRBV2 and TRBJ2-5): EPEVTQTPSHQVTQMGQEVILRCVPISNHLYFYWYRQILGQKVEFLVSFYNNEISEKSEIFDDQFSVERPDGSNFTLKIRSTKLEDSAMYFCASKTVETQYFGPGTRLLVL.

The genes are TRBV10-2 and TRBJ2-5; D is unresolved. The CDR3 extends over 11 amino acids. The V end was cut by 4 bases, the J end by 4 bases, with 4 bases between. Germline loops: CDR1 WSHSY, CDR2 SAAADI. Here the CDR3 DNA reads TGCGCCAGCAGTGTAATAGAGACCCAGTACTTC. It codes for CASSVIETQYF.

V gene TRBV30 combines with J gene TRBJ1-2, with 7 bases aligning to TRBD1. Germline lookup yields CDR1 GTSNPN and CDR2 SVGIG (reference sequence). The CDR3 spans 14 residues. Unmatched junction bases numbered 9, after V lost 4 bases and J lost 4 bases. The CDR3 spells CAWIGQGGLYGYTF. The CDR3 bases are TGTGCCTGGATAGGGCAGGGGGGACTCTATGGCTACACCTTC.

CDR3 region: CASSLQGSLQPQHF. The CDR3 nucleotides are TGTGCCAGCAGCCTCCAGGGGAGTCTTCAGCCCCAGCATTTT. The rearrangement joins TRBV3-1 (or the pseudogene TRBV3-2) to TRBJ1-5, with a possible D match to TRBD1 (6 bases). Germline V gene data show CDR1 as LGHDT and CDR2 as YNNKEL (reference sequence). Trimming pared 4 bases from V and 6 bases from J, leaving 13 bases between. There are 14 residues in the CDR3.

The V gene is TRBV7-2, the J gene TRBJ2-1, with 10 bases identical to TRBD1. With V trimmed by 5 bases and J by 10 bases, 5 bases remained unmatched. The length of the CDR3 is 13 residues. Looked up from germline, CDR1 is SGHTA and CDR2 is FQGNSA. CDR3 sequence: CASSTDRGKEQFF. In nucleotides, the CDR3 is TGTGCCAGCAGCACGGACAGGGGGAAGGAGCAGTTCTTC. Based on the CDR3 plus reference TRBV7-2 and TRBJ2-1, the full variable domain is GAGVSQSPSNKVTEKGKDVELRCDPISGHTALYWYRQSLGQGLEFLIYFQGNSAPDKSGLPSDRFSAERTGGSVSTLTIQRTQQEDSAVYLCASSTDRGKEQFFGPGTRLTVL.

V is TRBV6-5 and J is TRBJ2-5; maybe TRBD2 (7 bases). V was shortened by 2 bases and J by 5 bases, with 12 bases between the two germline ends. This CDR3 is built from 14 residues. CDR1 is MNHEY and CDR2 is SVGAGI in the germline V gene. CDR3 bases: TGTGCCAGCAGTTACGGGGGGGCCCAGGAGACCCAGTACTTC. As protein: CASSYGGAQETQYF.

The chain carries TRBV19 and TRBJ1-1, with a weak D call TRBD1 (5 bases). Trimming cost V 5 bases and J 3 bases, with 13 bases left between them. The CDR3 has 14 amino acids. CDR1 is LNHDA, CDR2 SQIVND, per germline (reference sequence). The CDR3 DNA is TGTGCCAGTAGTTCAGGGTCATACGACACTGAAGCTTTCTTT. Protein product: CASSSGSYDTEAFF.